This T cell receptor beta chain was sequenced for a study of blood T cell repertoires in COVID-19. Here immunoSEQ multiplex PCR was the method, and the copy in TCRdb shows in-frame clones only, minus some. The table lists tens of thousands of clones, 70% to 90% of them singletons. The TCR sequence derives from a human donor in a cohort sampled during active COVID-19. Input material: peripheral blood.

The CDR3 DNA reads as TGCAGCGCTAGACAGGCGAGCACAGATACGCAGTATTTT. Translated: CSARQASTDTQYF. The chain uses TRBV29-1 and TRBJ2-3; the D gene is possibly TRBD1 (6 bases). V lost 7 bases and J lost 0, with 11 bases in between. This CDR3 has 13 amino acids. Germline V gene sequence: CDR1 SQVTM, CDR2 ANQGSEA.